A selection of T cell receptor beta chains follows, all from one sample in a study of blood T cell repertoires in COVID-19. Using immunoSEQ multiplex PCR, the repertoire was profiled, and TCRdb retains in-frame clones only, with some absent. The sample lists 120,000 or so clones, about 90% occurring once. Sequencing input: peripheral blood. The receptors were gathered from a woman in her 70s with acute or convalescent COVID-19. The CDR3 runs from the conserved cysteine through the conserved F or W. A D gene is named only where the DNA matches it firmly.

>TRBD2|TRBV4-2
CASSQGGLAGVGRNNEQFF
>NA|TRBV5-1
CASSPPRGMQNTEAFF
>NA|TRBV19
CASSTQGQQPQHF
>TRBD1|TRBV28
CASRGTGYNSPLHF
>TRBD1|TRBV15
CATSRDRGVNTIYF
>NA|TRBV7-2
CASSGPSDAWLTYEQYF
>NA|TRBV4-2
CASSPGESTDTQYF
>TRBD1|TRBV5-6
CASSSRQGALRNQPQHF
>NA|TRBV6-5
CASSWDKGVYNEQFF
>TRBD1|TRBV15
CATSIQGDGEKLFF
>TRBD1|TRBV6-5
CASSLVPGQGGYTF
>NA|TRBV2
CASNPRGGLISGNTIYF
>TRBD2|TRBV2
CASSHAAVSGGPIKNIQYF
>TRBD1|TRBV23-1
CASSQSSSRYRGHGYTF
>TRBD2|TRBV2
CASRKLAGTPGEQYF
>TRBD2|TRBV24-1
CAIDRGGLGDTQYF
>NA|TRBV2
CASRLELTDTQYF
>TRBD2|TRBV29-1
CSVDPSGGQFF
>TRBD1|TRBV18
CASSPPSTGYGYTF
>TRBD1|TRBV5-1
CASSLQGAHDEQYF
>NA|TRBV24-1
CATSDPRTEENTGELFF
>TRBD2|TRBV7-8
CASSLEASGGGWVHEQYF
>TRBD1|TRBV7-9
CASRRDRGEGYTF
>NA|TRBV5-1
CASSLQGSGYTF
>TRBD1|TRBV30
CAWSYPDRAGEKLFF
>NA|TRBV2
CASSERRVDEQFF
>NA|TRBV2
CASGGLSGDVQPQHF
>NA|TRBV28
CASIGHREAFF
>NA|TRBV5-6
CASTRWSTDTQYF
>NA|TRBV19
CASSERVREKLFF
>NA|TRBV2
CASSELTELAPAQHF
>NA|TRBV19
CASSIAGWGLNTGELFF
>TRBD1|TRBV6-5
CASRKDRVYTGELFF
>TRBD2|TRBV7-9
CASSRTSSLSDTQYF
>TRBD2|TRBV9
CASSVASRGAVGAQYF
>TRBD1|TRBV11-3
CASSAPGQGRVDEQFF
>NA|TRBV27
CASSLDRNSNQPQHF
>NA|TRBV29-1
CSVAGSQEAFF
>NA|TRBV3-1/TRBV3-2
CASSQGWQGYGNTIYF
>NA|TRBV9
CASSVKANSPLHF
>NA|TRBV5-6
CASSIPGGDHYGYTF
>TRBD1|TRBV11-3
CASSLAAGGSYEQYF